This T cell receptor (beta chain) was identified in a study of T-cell reconstitution after alpha-beta-depleted transplantation in children. General study results and limits: About two months after transplant, alpha-beta T cells reportedly came from several hundred expanded graft clones. Surviving recipient T cells and thymic progenitors produced the high day-60 TCRbeta diversity seen in some patients. At one year after transplant, newly produced T cells mostly accounted for T-cell counts and diversity.

Many counts were recorded for this clonotype. What it recognizes is unknown. It was with unique molecular identifiers that the TCRbeta library was prepared. TCRdb re-called the PCR reads with MiXCR, one entry per CDR3 protein. The sample consists of some 600,000 distinct CDR3 sequences, roughly 13% of them appearing once. Per germline, CDR1 MNHEY and CDR2 SVGEGT. The germline V and J ends were trimmed by 6 bases and 4 bases, with 13 bases remaining between them. This CDR3 contains 13 residues. This clonotype was sampled from a male patient between 5 and 17 years old who had a stem cell transplant for acute myeloid leukemia, so the T cells may come from the graft donor. Specimen: PBMCs, mostly from graft donor cells, collected 360 days after TCRalphabeta/CD19-depleted stem cell transplant. This sequence joins TRBV6-2 or TRBV6-3 and TRBJ2-7; possibly TRBD1 for D (5 bases). The CDR3 DNA sequence: TGTGCCAGCAGACAGACAGTTTTTTACGAGCAGTACTTC. Protein: CASRQTVFYEQYF.